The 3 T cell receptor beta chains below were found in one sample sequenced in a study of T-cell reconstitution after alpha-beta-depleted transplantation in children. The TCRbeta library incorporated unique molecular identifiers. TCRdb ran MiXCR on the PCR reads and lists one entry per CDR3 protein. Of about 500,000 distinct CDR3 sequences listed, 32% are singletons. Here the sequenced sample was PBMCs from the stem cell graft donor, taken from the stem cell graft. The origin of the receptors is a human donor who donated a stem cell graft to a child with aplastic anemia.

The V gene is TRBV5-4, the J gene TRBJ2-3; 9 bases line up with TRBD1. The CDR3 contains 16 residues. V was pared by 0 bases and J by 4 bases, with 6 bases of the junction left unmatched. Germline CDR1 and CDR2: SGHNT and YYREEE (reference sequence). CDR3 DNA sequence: TGTGCCAGCAGCTTGGCCGACAGGGGGTACGCAGATACGCAGTATTTT. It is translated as CASSLADRGYADTQYF.

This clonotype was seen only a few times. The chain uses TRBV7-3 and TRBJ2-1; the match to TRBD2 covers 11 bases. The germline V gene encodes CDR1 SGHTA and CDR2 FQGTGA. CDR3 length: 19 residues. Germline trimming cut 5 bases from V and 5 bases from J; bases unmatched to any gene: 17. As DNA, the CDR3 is TGTGCCAGCAGCCCCGCGGGGACAGCCGGGACTAGCGGAAACAATGAGCAGTTCTTC. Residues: CASSPAGTAGTSGNNEQFF.

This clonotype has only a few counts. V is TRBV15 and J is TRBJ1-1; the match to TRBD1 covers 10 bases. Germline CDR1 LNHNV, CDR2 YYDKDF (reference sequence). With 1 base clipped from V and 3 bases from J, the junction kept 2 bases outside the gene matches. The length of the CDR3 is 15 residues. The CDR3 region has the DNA TGTGCCACCAGCAGAGCCGGACAGGGGGACACTGAAGCTTTCTTT. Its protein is CATSRAGQGDTEAFF.